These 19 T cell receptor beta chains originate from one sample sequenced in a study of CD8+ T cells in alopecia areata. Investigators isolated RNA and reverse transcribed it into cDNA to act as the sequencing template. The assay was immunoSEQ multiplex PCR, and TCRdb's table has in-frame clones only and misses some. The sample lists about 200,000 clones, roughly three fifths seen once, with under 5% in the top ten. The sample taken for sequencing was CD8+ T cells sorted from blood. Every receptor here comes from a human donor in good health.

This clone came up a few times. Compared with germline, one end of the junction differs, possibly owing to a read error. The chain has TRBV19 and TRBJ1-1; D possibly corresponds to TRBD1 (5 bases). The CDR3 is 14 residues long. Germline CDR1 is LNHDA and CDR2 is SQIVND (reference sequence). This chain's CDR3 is CASKGTWQNTEAFF. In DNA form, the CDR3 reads TGTGCGAGTAAGGGGACCTGGCAGAACACTGAAGCTTTCTTT.

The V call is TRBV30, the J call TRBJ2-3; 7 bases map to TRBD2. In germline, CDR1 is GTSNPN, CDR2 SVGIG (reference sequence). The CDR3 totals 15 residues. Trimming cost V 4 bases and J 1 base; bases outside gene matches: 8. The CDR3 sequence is CAWTSGAAGTDTQYF. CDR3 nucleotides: TGTGCCTGGACTAGCGGTGCTGCTGGCACAGATACGCAGTATTTT.

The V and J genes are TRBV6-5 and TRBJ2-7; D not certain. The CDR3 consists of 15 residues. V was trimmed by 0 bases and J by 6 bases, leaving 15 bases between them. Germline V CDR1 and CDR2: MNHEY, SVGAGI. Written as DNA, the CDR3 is TGTGCCAGCAGTTACTCACCCTCCAGTTTCTCCGAGCAGTACTTC. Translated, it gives CASSYSPSSFSEQYF.

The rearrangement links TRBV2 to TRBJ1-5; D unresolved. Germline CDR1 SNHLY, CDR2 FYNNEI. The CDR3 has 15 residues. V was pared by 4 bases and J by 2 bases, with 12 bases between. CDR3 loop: CASSGTERGNQPQHF. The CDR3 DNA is TGTGCCAGCAGTGGGACCGAAAGGGGCAATCAGCCCCAGCATTTT. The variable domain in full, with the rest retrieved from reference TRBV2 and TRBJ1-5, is EPEVTQTPSHQVTQMGQEVILRCVPISNHLYFYWYRQILGQKVEFLVSFYNNEISEKSEIFDDQFSVERPDGSNFTLKIRSTKLEDSAMYFCASSGTERGNQPQHFGDGTRLSIL.

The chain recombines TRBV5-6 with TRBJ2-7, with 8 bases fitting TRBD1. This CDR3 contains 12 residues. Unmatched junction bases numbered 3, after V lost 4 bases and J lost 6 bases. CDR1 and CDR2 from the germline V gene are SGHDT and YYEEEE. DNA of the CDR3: TGTGCCAGCAGCCAGGGGACAGGCGAGCAGTACTTC. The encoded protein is CASSQGTGEQYF.

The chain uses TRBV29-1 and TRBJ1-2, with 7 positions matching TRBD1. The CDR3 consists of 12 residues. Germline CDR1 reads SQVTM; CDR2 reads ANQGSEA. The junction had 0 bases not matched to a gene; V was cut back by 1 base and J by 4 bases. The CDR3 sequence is CSVEGDSYGYTF. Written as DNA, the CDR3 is TGCAGCGTTGAAGGGGACAGCTATGGCTACACCTTC.

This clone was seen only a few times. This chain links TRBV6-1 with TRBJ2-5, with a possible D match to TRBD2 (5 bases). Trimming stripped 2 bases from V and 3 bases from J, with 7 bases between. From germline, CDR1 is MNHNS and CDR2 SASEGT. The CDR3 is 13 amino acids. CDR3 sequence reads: CASSERDEETQYF. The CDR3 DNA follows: TGTGCCAGCAGTGAACGGGATGAAGAGACCCAGTACTTC.

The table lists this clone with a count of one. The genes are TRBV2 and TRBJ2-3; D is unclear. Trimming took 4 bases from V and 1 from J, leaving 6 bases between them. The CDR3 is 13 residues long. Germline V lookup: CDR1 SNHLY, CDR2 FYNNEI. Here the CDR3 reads CASSVSGTDTQYF. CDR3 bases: TGTGCCAGCAGTGTGTCAGGCACAGATACGCAGTATTTT.

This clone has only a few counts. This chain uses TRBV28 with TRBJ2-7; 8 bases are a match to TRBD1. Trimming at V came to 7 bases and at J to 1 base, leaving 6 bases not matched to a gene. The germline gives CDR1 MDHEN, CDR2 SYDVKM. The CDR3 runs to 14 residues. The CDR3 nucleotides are TGTGCCAGCACCCCCCGACAGGGGTCCTACGAGCAGTACTTC. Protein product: CASTPRQGSYEQYF.

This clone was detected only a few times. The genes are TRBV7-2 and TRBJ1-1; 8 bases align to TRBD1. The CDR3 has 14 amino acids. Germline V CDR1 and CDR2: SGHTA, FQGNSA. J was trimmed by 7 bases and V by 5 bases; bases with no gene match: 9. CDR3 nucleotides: TGTGCCAGCAGCGACCGGGACAGGATCCATGAAGCTTTCTTT. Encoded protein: CASSDRDRIHEAFF.

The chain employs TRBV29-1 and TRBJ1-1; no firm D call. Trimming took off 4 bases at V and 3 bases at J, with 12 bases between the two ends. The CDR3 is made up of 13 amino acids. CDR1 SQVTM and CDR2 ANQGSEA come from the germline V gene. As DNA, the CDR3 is TGCAGCGTTGCCAATGGGGATTACACTGAAGCTTTCTTT. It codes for CSVANGDYTEAFF.

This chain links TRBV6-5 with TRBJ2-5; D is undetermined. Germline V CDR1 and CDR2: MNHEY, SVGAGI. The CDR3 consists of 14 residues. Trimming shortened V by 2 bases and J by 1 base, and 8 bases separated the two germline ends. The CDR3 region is CASSYAALQETQYF. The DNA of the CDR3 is TGTGCCAGCAGTTACGCGGCCCTCCAAGAGACCCAGTACTTC.

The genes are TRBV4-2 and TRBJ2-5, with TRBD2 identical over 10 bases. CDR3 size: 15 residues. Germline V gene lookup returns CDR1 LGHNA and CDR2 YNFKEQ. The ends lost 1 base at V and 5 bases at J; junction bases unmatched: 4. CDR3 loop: CASSQGAGGLETQYF. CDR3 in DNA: TGTGCCAGCAGCCAAGGAGCGGGGGGGCTCGAGACCCAGTACTTC.

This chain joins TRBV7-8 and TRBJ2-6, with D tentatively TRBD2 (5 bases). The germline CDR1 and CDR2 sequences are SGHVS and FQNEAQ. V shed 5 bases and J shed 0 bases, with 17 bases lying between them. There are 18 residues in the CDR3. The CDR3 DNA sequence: TGTGCCAGCAGCCCCGTGAGGGTTAGTGGCTCTGGGGCCAACGTCCTGACTTTC. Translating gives CASSPVRVSGSGANVLTF.

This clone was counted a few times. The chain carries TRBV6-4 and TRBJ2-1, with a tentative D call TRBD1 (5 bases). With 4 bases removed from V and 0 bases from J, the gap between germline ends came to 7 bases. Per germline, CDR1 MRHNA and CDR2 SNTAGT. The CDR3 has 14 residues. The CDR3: CASSGDSSYNEQFF. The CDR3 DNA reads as TGTGCCAGCAGTGGCGACAGCTCCTACAATGAGCAGTTCTTC.

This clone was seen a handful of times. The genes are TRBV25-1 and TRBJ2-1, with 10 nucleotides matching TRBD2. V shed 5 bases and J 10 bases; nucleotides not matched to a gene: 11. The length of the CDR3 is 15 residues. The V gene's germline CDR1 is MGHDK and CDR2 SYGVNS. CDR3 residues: CASSPPGLAIGEQFF. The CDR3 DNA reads TGTGCCAGCAGTCCGCCGGGACTAGCGATTGGAGAGCAGTTCTTC. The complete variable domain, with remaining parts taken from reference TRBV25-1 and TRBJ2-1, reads EADIYQTPRYLVIGTGKKITLECSQTMGHDKMYWYQQDPGMELHLIHYSYGVNSTEKGDLSSESTVSRIRTEHFPLTLESARPSHTSQYLCASSPPGLAIGEQFFGPGTRLTVL.

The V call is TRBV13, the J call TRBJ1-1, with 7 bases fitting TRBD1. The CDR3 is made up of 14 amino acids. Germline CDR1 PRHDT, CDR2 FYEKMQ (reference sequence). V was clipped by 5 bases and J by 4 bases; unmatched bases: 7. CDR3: CASSPGQDFTEAFF. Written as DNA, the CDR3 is TGTGCCAGCAGCCCAGGACAGGATTTCACTGAAGCTTTCTTT.

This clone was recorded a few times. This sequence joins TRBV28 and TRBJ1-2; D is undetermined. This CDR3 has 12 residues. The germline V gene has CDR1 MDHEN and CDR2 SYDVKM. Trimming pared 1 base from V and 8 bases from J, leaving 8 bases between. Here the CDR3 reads CASSLLEDGYTF. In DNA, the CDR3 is TGTGCCAGCAGTTTATTGGAGGACGGCTACACCTTC.

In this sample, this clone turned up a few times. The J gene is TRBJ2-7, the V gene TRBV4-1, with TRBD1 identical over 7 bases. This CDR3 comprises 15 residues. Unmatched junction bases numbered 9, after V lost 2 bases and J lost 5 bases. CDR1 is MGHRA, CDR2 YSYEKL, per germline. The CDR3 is CASSQQNRGLDEQYF. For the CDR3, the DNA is TGCGCCAGCAGCCAACAAAACAGGGGCCTTGACGAGCAGTACTTC.